The clone carrying this TCR beta chain was counted at least ten times. As yet, its antigen is unknown. This specimen belongs to a study of identical twins. Study-level points and caveats: Zero-insertion results could be subject to partial confounding by invariant MAIT and iNKT cells. Alpha sequences out of frame and shared by twins had excess low generation probability. Fewer insertions were carried by abundant cord blood beta clonotypes, but none was seen in memory repertoires.

The CDR3 sequence is 13 residues long. Per the germline V gene, CDR1 is ENHRY and CDR2 is SYGVKD. V shed 8 bases, J shed 4 bases, and the junction held 5 bases outside the gene matches. There were only healthy Caucasians among the donors. TCRdb passed the 5' RACE reads through MiXCR, listing each CDR3 protein once. Here the sample spans under 300,000 distinct CDR3 sequences, over 13% being singletons. The chain uses TRBV10-3 and TRBJ2-3; 8 bases are shared with TRBD2. The TCR sequence derives from a woman aged 18-29 years in good health. Input material: memory (CD45RO+) T cells sorted from blood. CDR3 region: CAIQRENADTQYF. The CDR3 DNA reads TGTGCCATCCAGCGGGAGAACGCAGATACGCAGTATTTT.